The 18 T cell receptor beta chains reported below all come from one sample, sequenced in a study of Ad26.COV2.S vaccination and SARS-CoV-2 variants. The sample's treatment: some 20 received Ad26.COV2.S at low or high dose, single or two shots; 5 received placebo; per-sample allocation not given. Samples analyzed were those drawn on day 63 after the first vaccine or placebo injection. The repertoire was sequenced with immunoSEQ multiplex PCR; TCRdb's copy has only in-frame clones and lacks some. The repertoire has some 500,000 clones, nearly 90% of them found once; the top ten carry around 2.5%. The sequenced sample was peripheral blood, obtained in a trial of Ad26.COV2.S vaccine versus placebo. The receptor set was obtained from a person between 18 and 59 years old who received the Ad26.COV2.S COVID-19 vaccine or a placebo.

This chain connects TRBV12-3 or TRBV12-4 to TRBJ2-5, with 10 bases identical to TRBD2. V was clipped by 4 bases and J by 9 bases; unmatched bases: 5. The CDR3 runs 13 residues. This CDR3 reads CASSSLAGMSQYF. CDR3 nucleotides: TGTGCCAGCAGTTCACTAGCGGGGATGTCCCAGTACTTC.

V usage is TRBV11-3 and J usage is TRBJ2-1; 7 bases line up with TRBD1. Trimming at V came to 3 bases and at J to 3 bases, leaving 5 bases not matched to a gene. Germline V gene lookup returns CDR1 SGHNT and CDR2 YENEEA. This CDR3 has 15 amino acids. Here the CDR3 DNA reads TGTGCCAGCAGCTTCCGACAGGGTGACTACAATGAGCAGTTCTTC. This gives the protein CASSFRQGDYNEQFF.

J is TRBJ2-3 and V is TRBV7-2; 7 bases fit TRBD2. Trimming at V came to 1 base and at J to 6 bases, leaving 7 bases not matched to a gene. There are 15 residues in the CDR3. CDR1 and CDR2 from the germline V gene are SGHTA and FQGNSA. CDR3 coding DNA: TGTGCCAGCAGCTTAGTCCCCGGGGAGGGGGATACGCAGTATTTT. This encodes CASSLVPGEGDTQYF. Full variable domain (missing parts from reference TRBV7-2 and TRBJ2-3): GAGVSQSPSNKVTEKGKDVELRCDPISGHTALYWYRQSLGQGLEFLIYFQGNSAPDKSGLPSDRFSAERTGGSVSTLTIQRTQQEDSAVYLCASSLVPGEGDTQYFGPGTRLTVL.

V is TRBV5-1 and J is TRBJ2-1, with 11 positions matching TRBD2. The CDR3 covers 16 residues. Per the germline V gene, CDR1 is SGHRS and CDR2 is YFSETQ. The ends lost 4 bases at V and 7 bases at J; junction bases unmatched: 10. CDR3: CASSQLAGVPRNEQFF. DNA for the CDR3: TGCGCCAGCAGCCAACTAGCGGGAGTTCCTAGGAATGAGCAGTTCTTC.

The chain joins TRBV7-9 to TRBJ1-2, with D tentatively TRBD1 (6 bases). This CDR3 comprises 16 residues. CDR1 SEHNR and CDR2 FQNEAQ come from the germline V gene (reference sequence). Trimming left V 4 bases short and J 0 bases short, with 15 bases between. Here the CDR3 reads CASSSAGAEANYGYTF. In DNA, the CDR3 is TGTGCCAGCAGCTCCGCGGGGGCGGAGGCTAACTATGGCTACACCTTC. The variable domain in full, completed from reference TRBV7-9 and TRBJ1-2, reads DTGVSQNPRHKITKRGQNVTFRCDPISEHNRLYWYRQTLGQGPEFLTYFQNEAQLEKSRLLSDRFSAERPKGSFSTLEIQRTEQGDSAMYLCASSSAGAEANYGYTFGSGTRLTVV.

V usage is TRBV20-1 and J usage is TRBJ1-4; D gene ambiguous. Germline-derived CDR1 and CDR2 are DFQATT and SNEGSKA (reference sequence). This CDR3 contains 10 residues. Trimming stripped 4 bases from V and 8 bases from J, with 5 bases between. The DNA for the CDR3 is TGCAGTGCTATGGGGGAAAAACTGTTTTTT. Its translation is CSAMGEKLFF.

The chain uses TRBV11-3 and TRBJ2-4; D is ambiguous. This CDR3 region has 14 residues. V was pared by 6 bases and J by 8 bases, with 17 bases between. Germline assignment: CDR1 SGHNT and CDR2 YENEEA. Here the CDR3 DNA reads TGTGCCAGCAGTCCATCTGGATCTGTCGACATTCAGTACTTC. This encodes CASSPSGSVDIQYF.

V usage is TRBV28 and J usage is TRBJ2-7, with a weak D call TRBD2 (7 bases). This CDR3 is 14 amino acids long. Germline V lookup: CDR1 MDHEN, CDR2 SYDVKM. With 2 bases removed from V and 6 bases from J, the gap between germline ends came to 14 bases. CDR3 protein: CASSLRGAPIEQYF. CDR3 bases: TGTGCCAGCAGTTTACGGGGGGCGCCTATCGAGCAGTACTTC.

The J gene is TRBJ1-5, the V gene TRBV9; D not certain. Trimming removed 3 bases from V and 1 base from J, with 11 bases in between. The CDR3 covers 15 residues. The germline V gene has CDR1 SGDLS and CDR2 YYNGEE. CDR3 residues: CASSAMGQSNQPQHF. In DNA, the CDR3 is TGTGCCAGCAGCGCCATGGGTCAAAGCAATCAGCCCCAGCATTTT.

This rearrangement joins TRBV18 to TRBJ2-7; 9 bases line up with TRBD1. The length of the CDR3 is 16 residues. Unmatched junction bases numbered 9, after V lost 2 bases and J lost 4 bases. Per germline, CDR1 KGHSH and CDR2 LQKENI. The CDR3 is CASSPVRDRASYEQYF. CDR3 coding DNA: TGTGCCAGCTCACCAGTTAGGGACAGGGCGTCATACGAGCAGTACTTC.

This chain links TRBV18 with TRBJ1-2, with 8 bases that match TRBD1. CDR1 and CDR2 from the germline V gene are KGHSH and LQKENI. The CDR3 loop spans 17 amino acids. V lost 0 bases to trimming and J lost 3 bases; unmatched junction nucleotides: 9. CDR3 region: CASSPPGQGVPYYGYTF. DNA for the CDR3: TGTGCCAGCTCACCACCCGGACAGGGCGTCCCGTACTATGGCTACACCTTC.

The chain links TRBV11-3 to TRBJ2-7; 7 bases align to TRBD2. Germline CDR1 SGHNT, CDR2 YENEEA. After removal of 5 bases from V and 0 bases from J, the junction contained 7 bases not matched to a gene. This CDR3 is built from 15 residues. This chain's CDR3 is CASSVSAGTSYEQYV. The CDR3 bases are TGTGCCAGCAGCGTGTCAGCGGGGACCTCCTACGAGCAGTACGTC.

CDR3 sequence (DNA): TGCGCCAGCAGCTATGGAGGACAGCTGAACACTGAAGCTTTCTTT. Its protein is CASSYGGQLNTEAFF. The chain carries TRBV5-1 and TRBJ1-1; D perhaps matches TRBD1 (6 bases). This CDR3 has 15 residues. Germline assignment: CDR1 SGHRS and CDR2 YFSETQ. The V end was cut by 3 bases, the J end by 0 bases, with 12 bases between.

The chain uses TRBV7-2 and TRBJ1-5, with D tentatively TRBD1 (5 bases). CDR1 and CDR2 (germline): SGHTA, FQGNSA. The V end lost 1 base, the J end lost 5 bases, and 12 bases lay between the germline ends. The CDR3 consists of 15 residues. CDR3 DNA: TGTGCCAGCAGCTTAGTGGGGCTTGTTCATCAGCCCCAGCATTTT. It specifies CASSLVGLVHQPQHF.

This clone was counted once. The chain joins TRBV6-5 to TRBJ2-2; 8 nucleotides line up with TRBD1. V shed 7 bases, J shed 2 bases, and the junction held 6 bases outside the gene matches. This CDR3 is 15 amino acids long. CDR1 and CDR2 from the germline V gene are MNHEY and SVGAGI. The CDR3 DNA sequence: TGTGCCAGCACGAACAGGGGGGTTAACACCGGGGAGCTGTTTTTT. Translation gives CASTNRGVNTGELFF.

The rearrangement uses TRBV7-9 and TRBJ2-1; D gene unclear. The CDR3 consists of 15 residues. From germline, CDR1 is SEHNR and CDR2 FQNEAQ (reference sequence). V lost 5 bases to trimming and J lost 7 bases, with 18 bases between them. CDR3 sequence reads: CASSEKGYGTNEQFF. The CDR3 nucleotides read TGTGCCAGCAGCGAGAAGGGATACGGAACGAATGAGCAGTTCTTC. The variable domain in full, completed from reference TRBV7-9 and TRBJ2-1, reads DTGVSQNPRHKITKRGQNVTFRCDPISEHNRLYWYRQTLGQGPEFLTYFQNEAQLEKSRLLSDRFSAERPKGSFSTLEIQRTEQGDSAMYLCASSEKGYGTNEQFFGPGTRLTVL.

This clone came up once. The chain combines TRBV18 with TRBJ1-1, with 10 bases fitting TRBD1. CDR1 is KGHSH, CDR2 LQKENI, per germline. This CDR3 is built from 13 residues. Germline trimming cut 2 bases from V and 11 bases from J; bases unmatched to any gene: 5. CDR3 nucleotide sequence: TGTGCCAGCTCACCAGGACAGGGGGAAAGTGCTTTCTTT. It codes for CASSPGQGESAFF.

Comment on this clone: Other nucleotide sequences from this sample produce the same CDR3. The V and J genes are TRBV5-1 and TRBJ2-6; no clear D. Germline V lookup: CDR1 SGHRS, CDR2 YFSETQ. This CDR3 has 16 amino acids. V shed 2 bases and J shed 0 bases, with 9 bases lying between them. CDR3 sequence: CASSFGRYSGANVLTF. CDR3 DNA sequence: TGCGCCAGCAGCTTCGGACGTTACTCTGGGGCCAACGTCCTGACTTTC.